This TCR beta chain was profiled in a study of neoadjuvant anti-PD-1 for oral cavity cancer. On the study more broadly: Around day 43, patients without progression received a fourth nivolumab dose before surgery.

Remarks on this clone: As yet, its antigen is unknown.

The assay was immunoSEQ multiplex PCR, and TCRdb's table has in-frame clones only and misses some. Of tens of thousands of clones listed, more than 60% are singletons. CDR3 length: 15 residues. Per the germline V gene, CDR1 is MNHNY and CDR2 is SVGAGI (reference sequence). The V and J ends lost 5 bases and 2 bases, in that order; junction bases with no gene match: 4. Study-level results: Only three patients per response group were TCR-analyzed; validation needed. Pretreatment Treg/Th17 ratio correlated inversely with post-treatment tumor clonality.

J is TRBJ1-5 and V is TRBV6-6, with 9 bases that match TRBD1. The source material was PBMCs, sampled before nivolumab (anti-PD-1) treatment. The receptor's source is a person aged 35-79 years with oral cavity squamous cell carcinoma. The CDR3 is CASSTDRGGNQPQHF. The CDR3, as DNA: TGTGCCAGCAGTACAGACAGGGGGGGCAATCAGCCCCAGCATTTT.